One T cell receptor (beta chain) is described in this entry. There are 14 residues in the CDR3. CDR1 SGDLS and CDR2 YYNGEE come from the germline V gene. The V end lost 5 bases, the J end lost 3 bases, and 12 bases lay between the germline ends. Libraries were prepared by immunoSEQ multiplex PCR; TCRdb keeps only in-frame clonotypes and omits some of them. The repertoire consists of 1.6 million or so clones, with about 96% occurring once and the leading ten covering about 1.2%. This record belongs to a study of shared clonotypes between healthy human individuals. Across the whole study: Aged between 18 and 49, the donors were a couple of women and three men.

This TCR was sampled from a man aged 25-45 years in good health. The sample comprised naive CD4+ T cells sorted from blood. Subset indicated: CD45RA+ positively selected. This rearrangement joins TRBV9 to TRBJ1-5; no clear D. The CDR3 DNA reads TGTGCCAGCAGTGAATCAAGCCACAATCAGCCCCAGCATTTT. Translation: CASSESSHNQPQHF.